This paragraph reports one TCR beta chain. This clone was counted ten times or more. Its antigen is unknown. No quality values exist for individual bases; no much larger clone is one base distant. The cysteine opens and the phenylalanine closes a CDR3 of 14 amino acids. Kept here is only the CDR3 DNA, which spans 42 bases and is read in frame from base 1. CDR1 and CDR2, per the germline V gene, are MDHEN and SYDVKM. V is pared back by 3 bases and J by 4 bases, with 12 bases lying between the germline termini. This sample stems from a study of PD-L1 blockade in urothelial cancer (dated by TCRdb to 2015 to 2018). Regarding the complete study: Therapy was started in the mid-2010s for all patients, and atezolizumab 1,200 mg was administered intravenously every 3 weeks. Blood samples were analyzed at two time points: 3 weeks after treatment start (second dose) and 6 weeks after treatment start. Pretreatment tumor samples and matched peripheral blood, collected serially before and after atezolizumab treatment, underwent TCR sequencing. Blood samples yielded a median of roughly 150,000 T cells and more than 75,000 unique TCRs, with median clonality 0.080. Patients had an ECOG performance status of 0 or 1 and had received between 0 and 3 prior chemotherapy regimens. Twenty-nine patients had pretreatment blood TCR-seq, roughly 25 had at least one posttreatment blood collection, and roughly 25 had tumor TCR-seq. Whole exome sequencing and RNA sequencing of pretreatment tumors were performed alongside TCR sequencing in the same patients. About 85% of the roughly 29 patients were identified as males with urothelial cancer of bladder origin, and a prior smoking history was reported by 18 of 29 patients. The study, an exploratory multi-omic analysis, examined somatic, immune and clinical correlates of response to PD-L1 blockade with atezolizumab in urothelial cancer. Durable clinical benefit was defined as a progression-free survival longer than 6 months, and TCR features were additionally tested against progression-free survival and overall survival. Durable clinical benefit was achieved by nine patients but not by the remaining 20. Broader findings and caveats from the paper: Because of the small sample size (n ≈ 30) and the many exploratory analyses performed, the results are intended to be regarded as hypothesis-generating. Greater expansion of tumor-associated TCR clones in peripheral blood 3 weeks after the start of treatment was observed in patients with durable benefit (n ≈ 22, p = 0.022). A pretreatment peripheral blood TCR clonality below the median was linked to improved progression-free and overall survival.

The cohort included about 30 patients with locally advanced or metastatic urothelial carcinoma who were treated at Memorial Sloan Kettering on a trial protocol. Peripheral blood mononuclear cells were collected pretreatment and during treatment, with between 1 and 8 total time points obtained per patient. The Qiagen DNeasy Blood extraction kit was used to purify genomic DNA from total PBMCs and from tumor samples. PBMCs were collected pretreatment and during treatment, and were isolated and stored as previously described. Synthetic TCR analog templates were spiked into each PCR to estimate absolute template abundance from read counts. The immunoSEQ assay used bias-controlled V and J gene primers to amplify TCRbeta CDR3 regions from genomic DNA. Sequencing of rearranged TCRbeta segments was done at approximately 20X coverage. The original pipeline was this. Sequencing errors were corrected by clustering and CDR3s were annotated against IMGT to assign V, D and J genes. Downstream analyses used only productive TCRbeta rearrangements and left out out-of-frame or stop-codon sequences. Clonality was computed as one minus Shannon entropy normalized by the log of the number of unique productive sequences. Clones differing between time points or between blood and tumor were identified by Fisher's exact test with Benjamini-Hochberg correction at adjusted p below 0.01. In TCRdb, the immuneACCESS table is reduced to in-frame sequences with V and J assigned. These tables do not hold every clone; where another copy was compared, an unresolved V gene accounts for under half, and the others remain unexplained. That table furnishes V, J and clone size, whereas the DNA furnished D and trimming. This sample lists tens of thousands of clones; roughly 77% were detected once. The top ten clonotypes cover 3.6% of the sample.

This sequence was found in an older man with urothelial cancer. Here the sequenced sample was PBMCs, taken around atezolizumab (anti-PD-L1) treatment. Recombination joined TRBV28 with TRBJ1-1; the D gene assignment is ambiguous. The CDR3 protein is CASSFTALGTEAFF. The bases are TGTGCCAGCAGTTTTACAGCCTTGGGCACTGAAGCTTTCTTT.